Below, 6 T cell receptor beta chains from the same sample are listed, as sequenced in a study of Tregs in tolerant kidney transplant recipients. Generated by immunoSEQ multiplex PCR, the TCRdb table keeps only in-frame clones and is missing some. This sample contains approximately 49,000 clones. The sequences come from CD4+ T cells from blood, collected before the transplant. Source of these receptors: a human donor who received a combined kidney and bone marrow transplant.

As to this clone: The CDR3 extends 3 residues past the end of the read, so its final part is completed from the germline J gene. V gene TRBV20-1 combines with J gene TRBJ2-7; TRBD1 matches at 11 bases. Germline V gives CDR1 DFQATT, CDR2 SNEGSKA (reference sequence). This CDR3 comprises 14 residues. The junction had 7 bases not matched to a gene; V was cut back by 5 bases and J by 4 bases. CDR3 region: CSAYGQGARYEQYF. Partial CDR3 DNA: TGCAGTGCTTACGGACAGGGGGCGAGGTACGAG.

Of note for this clone: The CDR3 is cut off 3 residues early in the read; its end comes from the germline J gene. This chain joins TRBV7-3 and TRBJ1-1; a possible D gene is TRBD1 (6 bases). Trimming left V 4 bases short and J 3 bases short, with 12 bases between. CDR3 length: 14 residues. From germline, CDR1 is SGHTA and CDR2 FQGTGA. The CDR3 sequence: CASSSQGRDTEAFF. The CDR3 bases that were read are TGTGCCAGCAGCTCACAGGGCCGTGACACTGAA.

The CDR3 protein is CSASSYFYNEQFF. The DNA read from the CDR3 is TGCAGTGCTAGTAGCTATTTCTACAATGAG. This chain connects TRBV20-1 to TRBJ2-1; the D is unclear. The CDR3 extends 3 residues past the end of the read, so its final part is completed from the germline J gene. CDR3 length: 13 residues. The ends were cut back, 3 bases at V and 3 bases at J, with 9 bases in the middle. The germline V gene encodes CDR1 DFQATT and CDR2 SNEGSKA (reference sequence).

To note about this clone: Read data end 3 residues before the CDR3 end; the end is taken from the germline J gene. The chain combines TRBV30 with TRBJ1-4; no definite D call. CDR1 and CDR2 (germline): GTSNPN, SVGIG (reference sequence). The germline V and J ends were trimmed by 2 bases and 3 bases, with 7 bases remaining between them. The length of the CDR3 is 13 residues. This chain's CDR3 is CAWSRAANEKLFF. The CDR3 DNA, read in part, is TGTGCCTGGAGTAGGGCAGCTAATGAAAAA.

In regard to this clone: The CDR3 end lies 3 residues beyond the end of the read and is filled in from the germline J gene. The chain carries TRBV5-1 and TRBJ2-1; 11 nucleotides line up with TRBD2. V was pared by 2 bases and J by 8 bases, with 6 bases of the junction left unmatched. Germline V gene data show CDR1 as SGHRS and CDR2 as YFSETQ. The CDR3 is 15 amino acids. The CDR3 loop is CASSLTSGSRDEQFF. The DNA read from the CDR3 is TGCGCCAGCAGCTTAACTAGCGGGAGTAGGGATGAG.

Regarding this clone: The observed sequence ends 3 residues before the CDR3 terminus, with the missing tail filled in from the germline J gene. The chain recombines TRBV30 with TRBJ2-3; D gene uncertain. Deletions cut 1 base from V and 4 bases from J, with 9 bases between. Germline V gene sequence: CDR1 GTSNPN, CDR2 SVGIG (reference sequence). This CDR3 region has 13 residues. CDR3 DNA (partial): TGTGCCTGGAGTGAAGGCACAGCAGATACG. Its translation is CAWSEGTADT. The whole CDR3 region reads CAWSEGTADTQYF.